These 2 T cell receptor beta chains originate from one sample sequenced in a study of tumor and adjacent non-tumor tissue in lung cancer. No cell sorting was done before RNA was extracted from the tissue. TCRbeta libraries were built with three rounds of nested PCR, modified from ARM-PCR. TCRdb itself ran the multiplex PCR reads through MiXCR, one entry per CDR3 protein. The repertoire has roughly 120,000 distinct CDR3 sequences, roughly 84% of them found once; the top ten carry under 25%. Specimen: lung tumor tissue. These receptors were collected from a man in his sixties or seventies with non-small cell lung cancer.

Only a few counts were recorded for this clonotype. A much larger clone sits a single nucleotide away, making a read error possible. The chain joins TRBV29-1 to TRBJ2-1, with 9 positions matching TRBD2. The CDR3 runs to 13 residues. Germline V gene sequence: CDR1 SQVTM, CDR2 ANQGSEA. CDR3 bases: TGCAGCGTTGGACTAGCGGCCTGGAATGAGCAGTCCTTC. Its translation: CSVGLAAWNEQSF.

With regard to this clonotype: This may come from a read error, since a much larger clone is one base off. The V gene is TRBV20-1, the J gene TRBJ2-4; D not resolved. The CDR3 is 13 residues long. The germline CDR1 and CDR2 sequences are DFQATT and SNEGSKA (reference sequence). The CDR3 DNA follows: TGCAATGCTAGTGGGTATAACAAAAACATTCAGTACTTC. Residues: CNASGYNKNIQYF.